This T cell receptor (beta chain) was recovered during a study of T cell responses to AZD1222 COVID-19 vaccine. Clones were read by immunoSEQ multiplex PCR, and TCRdb kept only the in-frame ones, dropping some. The data show 80,000 or so clones, nearly 90% seen once. Study observations and caveats: It was only a handful of AZD1222 recipients who were seropositive at baseline. Vaccine-associated CD4 TCRs ranged over spike, dominating at 160-218 and 743-854. Clonal diversity was possibly underestimated, and the donors were mostly white British, with more females. Spike-specific TCR breadth rose after two AZD1222 doses, and depth rose as well.

The germline V and J ends were trimmed by 5 bases and 7 bases, with 12 bases remaining between them. CDR1 is SGHVS, CDR2 FNYEAQ, per germline. The CDR3 is made up of 12 amino acids. In the case of this clone: Its antigen is unidentified.

The sequence was collected from an adult in good health. The sample here was peripheral blood, taken on day 0 of AZD1222 vaccination. The genes are TRBV7-6 and TRBJ2-7; D call uncertain. The CDR3 loop is CASSPPLGEQYF. The CDR3 DNA follows: TGTGCCAGCAGCCCCCCCCTAGGAGAGCAGTACTTC.